The clone carrying this T cell receptor beta chain was seen just once. This specimen comes from a study of PD-1 blockade in classical Hodgkin lymphoma. Generated by immunoSEQ multiplex PCR, the TCRdb table keeps only in-frame clones and is missing some. Of roughly 4,000 clones listed, 65% to 70% were seen once; the top ten hold roughly half. Germline V gene data show CDR1 as SGHAT and CDR2 as FQNNGV. Trimming stripped 1 base from V and 2 bases from J, with 9 bases between. There are 14 residues in the CDR3. The time point here: cycle 4 day 1 (C4D1), after around six weeks of nivolumab. Patients all relapsed after autologous stem cell transplantation, and there was variation in brentuximab vedotin exposure.

This TCR was sampled from a human donor with classical Hodgkin lymphoma. The sequences come from peripheral blood mononuclear cells (PBMCs), collected before the fourth cycle of nivolumab. The chain employs TRBV11-2 and TRBJ2-7; D might be TRBD2 (5 bases). The CDR3: CASSLAEGAYEQYF. The CDR3, as DNA: TGTGCCAGCAGCTTAGCCGAGGGCGCCTACGAGCAGTACTTC.